This entry lists 30 T cell receptor beta chains sequenced from one sample in a study of T cells after yellow fever vaccination. A single record per CDR3 protein comes from TCRdb applying MiXCR to the 5' RACE reads. The sample contains about 60,000 distinct CDR3 sequences, approximately 6.5% of which appear only once. The sample in question was CD8+ T cells sorted from PBMCs, obtained on the day of the first yellow fever vaccination. The receptors stem from a man aged 18 to 29 who received the YFV17D yellow fever vaccine.

This clonotype was found many times. This chain uses TRBV3-1 with TRBJ2-5; tentative D call: TRBD2 (7 bases). Germline V gene lookup returns CDR1 LGHDT and CDR2 YNNKEL (reference sequence). Trimming stripped 0 bases from V and 1 base from J, with 12 bases between. The length of the CDR3 is 16 residues. The CDR3 sequence: CASSQDLRGAQETQYF. CDR3 nucleotides: TGTGCCAGCAGCCAAGATCTTCGGGGGGCCCAAGAGACCCAGTACTTC.

In this sample, this clonotype turned up many times. J is TRBJ2-2 and V is TRBV27; possibly TRBD1 for D (6 bases). Looked up from germline, CDR1 is MNHEY and CDR2 is SMNVEV (reference sequence). Trimming took off 0 bases at V and 6 bases at J, with 11 bases between the two ends. The CDR3 is 15 residues long. The CDR3 sequence: CASSLSVQGSGELFF. In DNA form, the CDR3 reads TGTGCCAGCAGTTTATCTGTCCAGGGGTCCGGGGAGCTGTTTTTT.

This clonotype was recorded many times. The CDR3 coding sequence is TGTGCCAGTAGTATAACTAGCGGGGGGGCCTACAATGAGCAGTTCTTC. Translated: CASSITSGGAYNEQFF. The rearrangement uses TRBV19 and TRBJ2-1, with TRBD2 matching over 13 bases. This CDR3 region has 16 residues. The germline V gene has CDR1 LNHDA and CDR2 SQIVND (reference sequence). V gave up 2 bases and J gave up 2 bases; unmatched junction bases: 0.

This clonotype has more than one count but fewer than ten. The rearrangement links TRBV5-4 to TRBJ2-3; the D gene is possibly TRBD2 (6 bases). From germline, CDR1 is SGHNT and CDR2 YYREEE (reference sequence). This CDR3 is built from 15 residues. V was clipped by 2 bases and J by 2 bases, with 12 bases between them. Here the CDR3 reads CASSLTPGDTDTQYF. Here the CDR3 DNA reads TGTGCCAGCAGCTTAACCCCGGGGGACACAGATACGCAGTATTTT.

This clonotype was observed a few times. The gene calls are TRBV6-1 and TRBJ1-2; 8 bases are shared with TRBD1. Germline V gives CDR1 MNHNS, CDR2 SASEGT. The CDR3 contains 14 residues. After removal of 7 bases from V and 8 bases from J, the junction contained 12 bases not matched to a gene. CDR3 region: CASTGRGRAVGYTF. The CDR3 coding sequence is TGTGCCAGCACCGGCAGGGGGCGAGCGGTCGGCTACACCTTC.

By share, this clonotype ranks as medium-sized. As DNA, the CDR3 is TGTGCCATCAGTGAGTCGGACACAGATACGCAGTATTTT. Protein sequence: CAISESDTDTQYF. The chain couples TRBV10-3 to TRBJ2-3; D unresolved. Germline V gene sequence: CDR1 ENHRY, CDR2 SYGVKD. Trimming pared 0 bases from V and 2 bases from J, leaving 3 bases between. CDR3 length: 13 amino acids.

There are many counts of this clonotype. The V gene is TRBV4-2, the J gene TRBJ2-4; D possibly corresponds to TRBD2 (7 bases). Trimming removed 2 bases from V and 3 bases from J, with 14 bases in between. This CDR3 region has 16 residues. Looked up from germline, CDR1 is LGHNA and CDR2 is YNFKEQ. CDR3 DNA: TGTGCCAGCAGCCAAATCTCGGGGGGCGACAAAAACATTCAGTACTTC. It specifies CASSQISGGDKNIQYF.

This clonotype showed up many times. V is TRBV10-1 and J is TRBJ2-2; no clear D. Deletions cut 6 bases from V and 7 bases from J, with 12 bases between. Germline values: CDR1 WNHNN, CDR2 SYGVQD (reference sequence). The CDR3 covers 13 residues. CDR3 nucleotides: TGCGCCAGCAGCCTGACTTCGGTCGGGGAGCTGTTTTTT. This translates into CASSLTSVGELFF.

A few counts support this clonotype. The V and J genes are TRBV14 and TRBJ1-2; TRBD1 might be the D (5 bases). Per the germline V gene, CDR1 is SGHDN and CDR2 is FVKESK. V gave up 4 bases and J gave up 7 bases, with 13 bases separating them. The CDR3 is 13 residues long. In nucleotides, the CDR3 is TGTGCCAGCAGCCTATGGGGGAGCGGTGGCTACACCTTC. Protein product: CASSLWGSGGYTF. The variable domain in full, with the rest retrieved from reference TRBV14 and TRBJ1-2, is EAGVTQFPSHSVIEKGQTVTLRCDPISGHDNLYWYRRVMGKEIKFLLHFVKESKQDESGMPNNRFLAERTGGTYSTLKVQPAELEDSGVYFCASSLWGSGGYTFGSGTRLTVV.

This clonotype came up many times. The rearrangement links TRBV27 to TRBJ1-2, with TRBD1 as a possible D gene (6 bases). There are 13 residues in the CDR3. CDR1 and CDR2 from the germline V gene are MNHEY and SMNVEV (reference sequence). Trimming shortened V by 5 bases and J by 1 base, and 8 bases separated the two germline ends. The CDR3 here is CASSGGGNYGYTF. The DNA for the CDR3 is TGTGCCAGCAGTGGAGGGGGTAACTATGGCTACACCTTC.

The sample holds many counts of this clonotype. V usage is TRBV4-3 and J usage is TRBJ2-3; D possibly corresponds to TRBD2 (6 bases). Trimming removed 0 bases from V and 1 base from J, with 8 bases in between. CDR3 length equals 15 residues. Germline assignment: CDR1 LGHNA and CDR2 YSLEER. CDR3 nucleotides: TGCGCCAGCAGCCAAGAGGCTAGCGGCACAGATACGCAGTATTTT. Amino acid sequence: CASSQEASGTDTQYF.

The rearrangement links TRBV4-1 to TRBJ1-4; D is ambiguous. This CDR3 contains 12 residues. V was cut by 8 bases and J by 8 bases, with 12 bases left in between. Germline CDR1 MGHRA, CDR2 YSYEKL. The CDR3 loop is CASGEKGEKLFF. Here the CDR3 DNA reads TGCGCCAGCGGAGAAAAAGGCGAAAAACTGTTTTTT.

This clonotype was recorded at least ten times. The chain employs TRBV5-6 and TRBJ1-2, with D unresolved. CDR3 length: 15 amino acids. The V end lost 6 bases, the J end lost 5 bases, and 20 bases lay between the germline ends. Germline V gene lookup returns CDR1 SGHDT and CDR2 YYEEEE. The CDR3 bases are TGTGCCAGCATCGCGAGGACGGCCTGGGGTTATGGCTACACCTTC. This encodes CASIARTAWGYGYTF. Variable domain in full (rest from reference TRBV5-6 and TRBJ1-2): DAGVTQSPTHLIKTRGQQVTLRCSPKSGHDTVSWYQQALGQGPQFIFQYYEEEERQRGNFPDRFSGHQFPNYSSELNVNALLLGDSALYLCASIARTAWGYGYTFGSGTRLTVV.

There are many counts of this clonotype. The chain couples TRBV12-3 or TRBV12-4 to TRBJ2-5, with D unresolved. The length of the CDR3 is 14 residues. Trimming took off 3 bases at V and 1 base at J, with 9 bases between the two ends. The CDR3 nucleotides are TGTGCCAGCAGTTTTTCCGGGCGCCAAGAGACCCAGTACTTC. Encoded protein: CASSFSGRQETQYF.

Only a few counts were recorded for this clonotype. V and J are TRBV20-1 and TRBJ2-3, with TRBD2 as a possible D gene (6 bases). Germline CDR1 DFQATT, CDR2 SNEGSKA (reference sequence). Deletions cut 5 bases from V and 0 bases from J, with 18 bases between. The CDR3 has 16 amino acids. The DNA for the CDR3 is TGCAGTGCTCCACCCACCCTAGCGCCTAGCACAGATACGCAGTATTTT. Its translation is CSAPPTLAPSTDTQYF.

This clonotype was found a few times. The CDR3 protein is CASSSIGTGGEEGYTF. The CDR3 DNA follows: TGTGCCAGCAGCTCAATCGGGACAGGCGGGGAGGAGGGCTACACCTTC. This chain connects TRBV7-9 to TRBJ1-2, with 8 bases lining up with TRBD1. J lost 8 bases, V lost 4 bases, and 15 bases had no gene match. CDR1 is SEHNR and CDR2 is FQNEAQ in the germline V gene (reference sequence). The CDR3 runs to 16 residues.

Only a few counts were recorded for this clonotype. The chain couples TRBV9 to TRBJ2-2; a weak D match, TRBD2 (5 bases). CDR1 is SGDLS, CDR2 YYNGEE, per germline. The germline V and J ends were trimmed by 0 bases and 8 bases, with 11 bases remaining between them. This CDR3 is 14 amino acids long. The CDR3 DNA reads as TGTGCCAGCAGCGTAGGAGGAGGAGGAGGGGAGCTGTTTTTT. This sequence encodes CASSVGGGGGELFF.

This clonotype was recorded a few times. Here the CDR3 DNA reads TGTGCCAGCAGCCTGGAGGGGGGGAACACTGAAGCTTTCTTT. Translating gives CASSLEGGNTEAFF. The V call is TRBV3-1, the J call TRBJ1-1; maybe TRBD1 (6 bases). Germline V gives CDR1 LGHDT, CDR2 YNNKEL (reference sequence). Trimming shortened V by 4 bases and J by 1 base, and 10 bases separated the two germline ends. The CDR3 totals 14 residues.

V and J are TRBV28 and TRBJ2-2; D unclear. Trimming pared 5 bases from V and 1 base from J, leaving 11 bases between. Germline-derived CDR1 and CDR2 are MDHEN and SYDVKM. This CDR3 contains 15 residues. CDR3 in amino acids: CASSQGLGNTGELFF. The CDR3 coding sequence is TGTGCCAGCAGTCAAGGGTTGGGGAACACCGGGGAGCTGTTTTTT. Full variable domain (missing parts from reference TRBV28 and TRBJ2-2): DVKVTQSSRYLVKRTGEKVFLECVQDMDHENMFWYRQDPGLGLRLIYFSYDVKMKEKGDIPEGYSVSREKKERFSLILESASTNQTSMYLCASSQGLGNTGELFFGEGSRLTVL.

This clonotype showed up many times. The gene calls are TRBV2 and TRBJ2-7; D call uncertain. This CDR3 is 15 amino acids long. The V gene's germline CDR1 is SNHLY and CDR2 FYNNEI. V lost 3 bases to trimming and J lost 5 bases, with 17 bases between them. The CDR3 coding sequence is TGTGCCAGCAGTGAGGGTTTTTTGGTTTCCCACGAGCAGTACGTC. It yields the protein CASSEGFLVSHEQYV.

This clonotype appeared once. With a much larger clone just one base away, this may be a read error. This chain connects TRBV10-2 to TRBJ2-5; TRBD2 agrees at 12 bases. Germline V lookup: CDR1 WSHSY, CDR2 SAAADI. This CDR3 is 17 amino acids long. The trim removed 6 bases at V and 4 bases at J, leaving 12 bases unmatched. The CDR3 here is CASSRTSGEKEGETQYF. CDR3 sequence (DNA): TGCGCCAGCAGCAGGACTAGCGGGGAGAAAGAGGGAGAGACCCAGTACTTC.

This clonotype turned up a few times. J is TRBJ2-3 and V is TRBV3-1; a weak D match, TRBD2 (6 bases). Germline V gives CDR1 LGHDT, CDR2 YNNKEL (reference sequence). The CDR3 spans 14 residues. Trimming cost V 8 bases and J 0 bases, with 12 bases left between them. Written as DNA, the CDR3 is TGTGCCAGCCGGGGGATCACTAGCACAGATACGCAGTATTTT. This codes for CASRGITSTDTQYF.

This clonotype was seen a few times. The chain combines TRBV20-1 with TRBJ1-2; 7 bases fit TRBD1. V was pared by 2 bases and J by 5 bases, with 14 bases of the junction left unmatched. The CDR3 has 16 amino acids. Germline lookup yields CDR1 DFQATT and CDR2 SNEGSKA (reference sequence). The CDR3: CSARLWDRAFSYGYTF. CDR3 nucleotides: TGCAGTGCTAGACTCTGGGACAGAGCTTTTTCTTATGGCTACACCTTC.

This clonotype showed up just a few times. The V call is TRBV7-3, the J call TRBJ2-5; TRBD2 agrees at 16 bases. This CDR3 contains 17 residues. Trimming at V came to 5 bases and at J to 2 bases, leaving 5 bases not matched to a gene. Germline V gene sequence: CDR1 SGHTA, CDR2 FQGTGA. The CDR3 DNA follows: TGTGCCAGCAGCCCGGGACTAGCGGGGGGGCGACAAGAGACCCAGTACTTC. The encoded protein is CASSPGLAGGRQETQYF.

V gene TRBV29-1 combines with J gene TRBJ1-2; D unresolved. The CDR3 has 11 residues. The germline gives CDR1 SQVTM, CDR2 ANQGSEA. Trimming shortened V by 3 bases and J by 4 bases, and 6 bases separated the two germline ends. CDR3 sequence (DNA): TGCAGCGTTGAGGGCGGCTATGGCTACACCTTC. This sequence encodes CSVEGGYGYTF.

The sample holds a few counts of this clonotype. The genes are TRBV6-5 and TRBJ2-7; 11 bases are a match to TRBD2. The CDR3 runs to 15 residues. CDR1 is MNHEY, CDR2 SVGAGI, per germline. J lost 5 bases, V lost 4 bases, and 7 bases had no gene match. CDR3 sequence reads: CASSLSSGGSDEQYF. CDR3 DNA: TGTGCCAGCAGTTTGTCTAGCGGGGGGAGTGACGAGCAGTACTTC.

In this sample, this clonotype turned up many times. V and J are TRBV29-1 and TRBJ2-5; the match to TRBD1 covers 7 bases. The V gene end was trimmed by 7 bases and the J gene end by 5 bases; junction bases not matched to a gene: 10. Per the germline V gene, CDR1 is SQVTM and CDR2 is ANQGSEA. The CDR3 has 13 amino acids. DNA for the CDR3: TGCAGCGGGATTGGACAGGACGGGGAGACCCAGTACTTC. Its translation is CSGIGQDGETQYF.

This clonotype came up a few times. The chain uses TRBV5-4 and TRBJ1-4; 11 bases fit TRBD1. Unmatched junction bases numbered 4, after V lost 4 bases and J lost 8 bases. CDR1 is SGHNT, CDR2 YYREEE, per germline (reference sequence). The CDR3 is 14 residues long. This chain's CDR3 is CASSGGQGGEKLFF. For the CDR3, the DNA is TGTGCCAGCAGCGGGGGACAGGGGGGGGAAAAACTGTTTTTT.

The chain joins TRBV18 to TRBJ2-5; D unresolved. The length of the CDR3 is 14 residues. CDR1 and CDR2 (germline): KGHSH, LQKENI. V lost 3 bases and J 5 bases, leaving 13 bases between the germline ends. CDR3 sequence reads: CASSPSVVMETQYF. DNA of the CDR3: TGTGCCAGCTCACCCTCAGTGGTCATGGAGACCCAGTACTTC.

CDR3 in amino acids: CASSPYIMWAGSAPYEQYV. CDR3 coding DNA: TGTGCCAGCAGTCCATACATTATGTGGGCGGGGTCTGCACCCTACGAGCAGTACGTC. This sequence joins TRBV27 and TRBJ2-7; D is possibly TRBD2 (6 bases). V gave up 5 bases and J gave up 2 bases, with 28 bases separating them. Germline V gene lookup returns CDR1 MNHEY and CDR2 SMNVEV (reference sequence). CDR3 length: 19 amino acids.